This T cell receptor beta chain derives from a study of blood T cell repertoires in COVID-19. This CDR3 is 17 amino acids long. Germline CDR1 and CDR2: SEHNR and FQNEAQ (reference sequence). V lost 1 base, J lost 1 base, and 3 bases stayed unmatched. Original data processing: Amplification of reference gene primers provided the estimated nucleated cell counts. TCRdb's table, derived via immunoSEQ multiplex PCR, lists solely in-frame clones and lacks some. That table supplies the V and J calls and clone size; D and trimming were determined from the DNA. The sample consists of 75,000 or so clones, around 90% of them appearing once.

Sample: peripheral blood. This chain joins TRBV7-9 and TRBJ2-3; the match to TRBD2 covers 12 bases. The clonotype was recovered from a woman older than 75 with active or convalescent COVID-19. The CDR3 nucleotides are TGTGCCAGCAGCTTAGAGAGGACTAGCGGGGGCACAGATACGCAGTATTTT. It codes for CASSLERTSGGTDTQYF.